This TCR beta chain is drawn from a study of shared clonotypes between healthy human individuals. Study outcomes and limitations: Though the depth was large, rarefaction showed that sorted-subset sequencing was incomplete.

The germline V gene has CDR1 SGHDT and CDR2 YYEEEE. The CDR3 consists of 16 residues. The V gene lost 4 bases and the J gene lost 2 bases, with 17 bases spanning the gap. On this clone: Its target is not known.

Data came from immunoSEQ multiplex PCR; TCRdb stores just in-frame clones and leaves some out. The repertoire includes some 1.4 million clones, roughly 96% of them detected once, and 0.95% to 1.5% sits in the top ten. Sequencing used naive CD4+ T cells sorted from blood. The subset was: CD45RA+ positively selected. This TCR came from a man aged 25-45 years in good health. This rearrangement joins TRBV5-6 to TRBJ2-3, with D possibly TRBD1 on 6 matching bases. The CDR3 loop is CASSRNTGTLTDTQYF. CDR3 bases: TGTGCCAGCAGCCGCAATACCGGGACACTCACAGATACGCAGTATTTT.